This is a list of T cell receptor beta chains from one sample in a study of blood T cell repertoires in COVID-19. Clones were sequenced by immunoSEQ multiplex PCR, and TCRdb holds only the in-frame ones, with some missing. The sample has around 140,000 clones, 88% seen once. The sequenced sample consisted of peripheral blood. Receptor source: a man between 70 and 80 years old with active COVID-19. Both conserved end residues are part of each CDR3. Fields, in order: J gene, V gene, CDR3 protein.

j_gene: TRBJ2-1
v_gene: TRBV19
CDR3aa: CASSIAGTTQMEQFF

j_gene: TRBJ2-1
v_gene: TRBV11-2
CDR3aa: CASSFSGAPNNEQFF

j_gene: TRBJ2-1
v_gene: TRBV7-2
CDR3aa: CASSPQGPGSRYNEQFF

j_gene: TRBJ2-3
v_gene: TRBV19
CDR3aa: CASSRGNTDTQYF

j_gene: TRBJ2-2
v_gene: TRBV10-1
CDR3aa: CASRRPGQGDPDTGELFF

j_gene: TRBJ1-2
v_gene: TRBV11-1
CDR3aa: CASSPTDNNYGYTF

j_gene: TRBJ2-3
v_gene: TRBV7-2
CDR3aa: CASNPRRTTDTQYF

j_gene: TRBJ2-1
v_gene: TRBV10-2
CDR3aa: CASSGWDFYNEQFF

j_gene: TRBJ1-2
v_gene: TRBV3-1/TRBV3-2
CDR3aa: CASSQVLGQGMDGYTF

j_gene: TRBJ1-5
v_gene: TRBV6-5
CDR3aa: CASSLTGASNQPQHF

j_gene: TRBJ1-2
v_gene: TRBV19
CDR3aa: CATQGGGGFGYTF

j_gene: TRBJ1-5
v_gene: TRBV5-1
CDR3aa: CASSLAGDQPQHF

j_gene: TRBJ2-5
v_gene: TRBV7-2
CDR3aa: CASSLVLAGETQYF

j_gene: TRBJ2-1
v_gene: TRBV30
CDR3aa: CAWSPLSGRNTYNEQFF